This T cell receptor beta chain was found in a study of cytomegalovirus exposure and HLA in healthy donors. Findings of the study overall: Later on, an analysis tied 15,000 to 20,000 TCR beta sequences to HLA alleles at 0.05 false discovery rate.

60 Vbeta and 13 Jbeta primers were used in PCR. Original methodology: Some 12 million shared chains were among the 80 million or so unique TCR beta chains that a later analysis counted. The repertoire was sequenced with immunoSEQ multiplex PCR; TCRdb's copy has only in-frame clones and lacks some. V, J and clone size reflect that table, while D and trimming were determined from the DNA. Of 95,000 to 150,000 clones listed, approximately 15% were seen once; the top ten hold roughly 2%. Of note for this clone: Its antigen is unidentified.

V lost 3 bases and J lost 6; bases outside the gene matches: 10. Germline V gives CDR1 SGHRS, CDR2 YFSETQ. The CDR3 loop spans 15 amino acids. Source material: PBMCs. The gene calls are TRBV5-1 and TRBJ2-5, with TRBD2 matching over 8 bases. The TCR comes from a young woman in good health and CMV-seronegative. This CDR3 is CASSSGRGLEKTQYF. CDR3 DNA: TGCGCCAGCAGCTCGGGTCGGGGACTAGAAAAGACCCAGTACTTC.